These T cell receptor beta chains were read from a single sample in a study of T cells in Graves' hyperthyroidism and ophthalmopathy. One entry per CDR3 protein, called by TCRdb with MiXCR from the multiplex PCR reads. The table has 660,000 or so distinct CDR3 sequences, about 45% seen once. The sequenced sample was peripheral blood or thyroid tissue (not recorded which). All receptors derive from an adult man with Graves' disease, either hyperthyroidism or ophthalmopathy (not recorded which). The CDR3 runs from the conserved cysteine through the conserved F or W. D genes are given only for firm matches. For some rows the clone size is stated as once, few or many, or as a class when expanded; others skip it.

length,J,D,size,V,CDR3,DNA
13,TRBJ1-5,.,many,TRBV6-5,CASRNGVFQPQHF,TGTGCCAGCAGAAACGGGGTATTTCAGCCCCAGCATTTT
12,TRBJ1-1,.,many,TRBV25-1,CASSEQGIEAFF,TGTGCCAGCAGCGAGCAGGGGATTGAAGCTTTCTTT
15,TRBJ2-7,TRBD1,.,TRBV2,CASSPQGASSYEQYF,TGTGCCAGCAGCCCACAGGGGGCCAGCTCCTACGAGCAGTACTTC
12,TRBJ1-4,TRBD1,.,TRBV20-1,CSTDRGGEKLFF,TGCAGCACCGACAGGGGTGGTGAAAAACTGTTTTTT
15,TRBJ2-7,TRBD2,.,TRBV20-1,CSARDPGRGPYEQYF,TGCAGTGCTAGAGACCCCGGGAGGGGACCCTACGAGCAGTACTTC
14,TRBJ2-7,TRBD1,.,TRBV11-3,CASSERQGAGEQYF,TGTGCCAGCAGCGAAAGACAGGGGGCAGGCGAGCAGTACTTC
14,TRBJ1-1,.,many,TRBV5-1,CASSPQGLNTEAFF,TGCGCCAGCAGCCCACAGGGTCTGAACACTGAAGCTTTCTTT
14,TRBJ2-5,TRBD1,once,TRBV20-1,CSASDSRGIETQYF,TGCAGTGCTAGTGATAGCAGGGGGATTGAGACCCAGTACTTC
15,TRBJ2-7,TRBD1,.,TRBV7-9,CASSSTTGGSYEQYF,TGTGCCAGCAGCAGCACGACAGGGGGCTCCTACGAGCAGTACTTC
16,TRBJ2-7,TRBD2,.,TRBV7-9,CASSLATSGRRGEQYF,TGTGCCAGCAGCTTGGCCACTAGCGGGAGGAGGGGCGAGCAGTACTTC
13,TRBJ1-1,.,few,TRBV5-4,CASSSPGGRGAFF,TGTGCCAGCAGCTCCCCAGGTGGAAGAGGAGCTTTCTTT
12,TRBJ2-5,TRBD2,many,TRBV25-1,CASSDLAGMRYF,TGTGCCAGCAGTGATCTAGCGGGAATGAGATACTTC
14,TRBJ1-1,TRBD1,.,TRBV20-1,CSAGQGAPNTEAFF,TGCAGTGCGGGACAGGGGGCACCGAACACTGAAGCTTTCTTT
15,TRBJ2-7,.,.,TRBV2,CAGSFGVQGQFEQYF,TGTGCCGGCAGCTTTGGGGTCCAGGGGCAATTCGAGCAGTACTTC
14,TRBJ1-4,TRBD1,.,TRBV10-1,CASSGGTENEKLFF,TGCGCCAGCAGTGGCGGGACAGAGAATGAAAAACTGTTTTTT
15,TRBJ1-5,TRBD1,few,TRBV2,CASTLGTGMNQPQHF,TGTGCCAGCACCCTAGGGACAGGTATGAATCAGCCCCAGCATTTT
15,TRBJ1-2,TRBD1,few,TRBV20-1,CSARVGDRAAYGYTF,TGCAGTGCTAGAGTGGGGGACAGGGCCGCTTATGGCTACACCTTC
17,TRBJ2-5,.,.,TRBV7-9,CASSLALRGRHQETQYF,TGTGCCAGCAGCTTAGCGCTCAGGGGACGCCACCAAGAGACCCAGTACTTC
15,TRBJ1-6,TRBD1,.,TRBV25-1,CASRRGGQANSPLHF,TGTGCCAGCAGGCGGGGTGGACAGGCGAATTCACCCCTCCACTTT
10,TRBJ2-5,.,.,TRBV10-3,CAEGGGTQYF,TGTGCTGAAGGGGGTGGGACCCAGTACTTC
14,TRBJ2-5,.,.,TRBV12-3/TRBV12-4,CASSFLLPGETQYF,TGTGCCAGCAGTTTCCTCCTTCCTGGGGAGACCCAGTACTTC
14,TRBJ1-5,TRBD1,.,TRBV9,CASTDRQGDQPQHF,TGTGCCAGCACCGACAGACAGGGGGATCAGCCCCAGCATTTT
13,TRBJ2-5,.,many,TRBV24-1,CATSDFPQETQYF,TGTGCCACCAGTGATTTCCCCCAAGAGACCCAGTACTTC
16,TRBJ1-2,.,.,TRBV7-9,CASSAVLTAMYYGYTF,TGTGCCAGCAGCGCCGTACTGACAGCTATGTACTATGGCTACACCTTC
14,TRBJ1-2,.,many,TRBV7-2,CASSLDRFNYGYTF,TGTGCCAGCAGCTTGGACAGATTTAACTATGGCTACACCTTC
16,TRBJ1-1,TRBD1,.,TRBV2,CASSGGGDRGNTEAFF,TGTGCCAGCAGCGGGGGGGGGGACAGGGGGAACACTGAAGCTTTCTTT
13,TRBJ2-5,TRBD1,.,TRBV7-9,CASQQGAGETQYF,TGTGCCAGTCAACAGGGGGCGGGGGAGACCCAGTACTTC
14,TRBJ2-5,TRBD1,many,TRBV20-1,CSARWETGRETQYF,TGCAGTGCTAGATGGGAGACAGGGCGAGAGACCCAGTACTTC
11,TRBJ1-3,.,.,TRBV29-1,CSTYDGNTIYF,TGCAGCACATACGACGGGAACACCATATATTTT
14,TRBJ1-5,.,.,TRBV5-1,CASSTRISNQPQHF,TGCGCCAGCAGTACCAGGATTAGCAATCAGCCCCAGCATTTT
13,TRBJ1-2,.,.,TRBV29-1,CSLVTVRNYGYTF,TGCAGCTTGGTCACGGTCCGTAACTATGGCTACACCTTC
13,TRBJ2-7,TRBD2,many,TRBV20-1,CSARLAGAYEQYF,TGCAGTGCTAGGCTAGCGGGGGCCTACGAGCAGTACTTC
15,TRBJ2-7,.,.,TRBV15,CATSRASDGPYEQYF,TGTGCCACCAGCAGAGCTAGCGACGGCCCCTACGAGCAGTACTTC
13,TRBJ1-6,TRBD1,.,TRBV25-1,CASSEDRVVPLHF,TGTGCCAGCAGTGAGGACAGGGTAGTCCCCCTCCACTTT
13,TRBJ2-7,TRBD2,many,TRBV7-9,CASSRGTSGEQYF,TGTGCCAGCAGCCGGGGGACTAGCGGGGAGCAGTACTTC
14,TRBJ2-5,TRBD1,.,TRBV20-1,CSAESGTGEETQYF,TGCAGTGCTGAATCCGGGACAGGAGAAGAGACCCAGTACTTC
14,TRBJ1-5,TRBD1,many,TRBV10-2,CASTRQGINQPQHF,TGCGCCAGCACTAGACAGGGTATCAATCAGCCCCAGCATTTT
13,TRBJ1-2,.,.,TRBV12-3/TRBV12-4,CASRRSSNYGYTF,TGTGCCAGCAGACGGAGTTCTAACTATGGCTACACCTTC
16,TRBJ1-2,TRBD1,.,TRBV5-4,CASSPDPTGAGYGYTF,TGTGCCAGCAGCCCGGACCCGACAGGGGCGGGCTATGGCTACACCTTC
14,TRBJ1-6,.,.,TRBV14,CASSQGAYNSPLHF,TGTGCCAGCAGCCAAGGGGCCTATAATTCACCCCTCCACTTT
12,TRBJ1-2,.,.,TRBV25-1,CAREQTRDGYTF,TGTGCTAGAGAACAGACCCGTGATGGCTACACCTTC
12,TRBJ1-1,TRBD1,.,TRBV19,CASSSHRGDALF,TGTGCCAGTAGTTCCCACAGGGGGGACGCTCTCTTT
15,TRBJ2-7,TRBD1,.,TRBV20-1,CSARAGTGFGSEQYF,TGCAGTGCCCGAGCCGGGACAGGGTTCGGTAGCGAGCAGTACTTC
18,TRBJ1-4,TRBD1,.,TRBV6-1,CASSPGTALQTTNEKLFF,TGTGCCAGCAGTCCAGGGACAGCCTTACAAACGACTAATGAAAAACTGTTTTTT
13,TRBJ2-5,.,few,TRBV6-4,CASSLTRAETQYF,TGTGCCAGCAGCTTGACTCGCGCGGAGACCCAGTACTTC
14,TRBJ1-5,.,few,TRBV20-1,CSARTFGTNQPQHF,TGCAGTGCTAGAACGTTCGGGACAAATCAGCCCCAGCATTTT
14,TRBJ2-7,TRBD1,many,TRBV5-1,CASSLVGQGGEQYF,TGCGCCAGCAGCTTGGTGGGACAGGGAGGCGAGCAGTACTTC
17,TRBJ1-5,.,few,TRBV6-5,CASKHTGVGGGNQPQHF,TGTGCCAGCAAACACACCGGAGTGGGGGGAGGCAATCAGCCCCAGCATTTT
16,TRBJ1-3,.,few,TRBV9,CASSDNREFSGNTIYF,TGTGCCAGCAGCGACAACAGGGAGTTCTCTGGAAACACCATATATTTT
12,TRBJ1-4,.,many,TRBV29-1,CSADSVDEKLFF,TGCAGCGCTGACAGTGTCGATGAAAAACTGTTTTTT
13,TRBJ2-5,.,.,TRBV10-3,CASSEDRQETQYF,TGTGCCAGCAGTGAAGACAGGCAAGAGACCCAGTACTTC
15,TRBJ1-4,TRBD1,few,TRBV7-9,CASSFIDREGEKLFF,TGTGCCAGCAGCTTTATAGACAGGGAAGGTGAAAAACTGTTTTTT
13,TRBJ1-4,.,.,TRBV2,CASGGRENEKLFF,TGTGCCAGCGGTGGTCGGGAGAATGAAAAACTGTTTTTT